This entry concerns a single TCR beta chain. The record originates from a study of blood T cell repertoires in COVID-19. Study at large: COVID-19 samples from acute and convalescent phases originated in the United States, Italy and Spain. In each case, the material was cDNA or gDNA derived from T cells, B-cell-depleted T cells, or PBMCs.

Authors' processing steps: For nucleated cells, counts were estimated from reference gene primer amplification. Repertoires were generated with immunoSEQ multiplex PCR, while TCRdb's copy carries only in-frame clones and drops some. For V, J and clone size, that table is used; D and trimming come from the DNA. The data show more than 120,000 clones, with over 70% seen just once and 30% to 45% held by the top ten. Germline V lookup: CDR1 ENHRY, CDR2 SYGVKD. V was pared by 4 bases and J by 2 bases, with 12 bases between. The CDR3 has 14 amino acids. V and J are TRBV10-3 and TRBJ2-7, with D possibly being TRBD1 (5 bases). Specimen: peripheral blood. The sequence was obtained from a middle-aged man who had recovered from COVID-19. CDR3 protein: CAISGPGKAYEQYF. The CDR3 DNA is TGTGCCATCAGTGGCCCAGGGAAGGCCTACGAGCAGTACTTC.